This entry is about one T cell receptor beta chain. The antigen remains unidentified. The sample belongs to a study of T cell responses to AZD1222 COVID-19 vaccine. The V and J ends lost 5 bases and 3 bases respectively, with 16 bases between them. Germline-derived CDR1 and CDR2 are LGHDT and YNNKEL (reference sequence). CDR3 length: 15 residues. Some clones are missing from TCRdb's copy, which holds only in-frame ones; the method was immunoSEQ multiplex PCR. The table includes over 100,000 clones, approximately 90% detected once. Second-dose recipients at about 4 or about 12 weeks were treated as one pooled group. The study, taken as a whole, reports: Reports indicate that nearly half of spike-specific TCRs are directed at unmutated variant regions.

The sample here was peripheral blood, taken 28 days after the second AZD1222 dose. The chain uses TRBV3-1 (or the pseudogene TRBV3-2) and TRBJ1-2; TRBD1 is a possible D gene (6 bases). The receptor comes from an adult who received the AZD1222 COVID-19 vaccine. CDR3 loop: CASSSRDTGDYGYTF. For the CDR3, the DNA is TGTGCCAGCAGCTCCCGGGACACAGGCGACTATGGCTACACCTTC.